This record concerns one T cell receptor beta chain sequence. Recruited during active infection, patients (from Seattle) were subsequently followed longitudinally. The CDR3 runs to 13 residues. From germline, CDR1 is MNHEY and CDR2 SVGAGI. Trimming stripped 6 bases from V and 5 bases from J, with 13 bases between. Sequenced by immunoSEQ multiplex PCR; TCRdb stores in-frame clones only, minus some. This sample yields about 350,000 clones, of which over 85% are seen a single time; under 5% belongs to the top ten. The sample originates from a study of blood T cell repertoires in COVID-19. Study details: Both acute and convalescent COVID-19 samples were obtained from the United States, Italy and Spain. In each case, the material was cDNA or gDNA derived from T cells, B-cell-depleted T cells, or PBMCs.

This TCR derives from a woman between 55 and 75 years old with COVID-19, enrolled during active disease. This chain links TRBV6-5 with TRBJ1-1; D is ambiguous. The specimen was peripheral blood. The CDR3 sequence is CASSYGRRTEAFF. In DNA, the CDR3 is TGTGCCAGCAGCTATGGGCGGAGGACTGAAGCTTTCTTT.